These 16 T cell receptor beta chains were all obtained from the same sample, sequenced in a study of PD-L1 blockade in urothelial cancer. Time point described: peripheral blood 6 weeks after treatment start. Assay: immunoSEQ multiplex PCR; the TCRdb copy retains only in-frame clones and omits some. The sample shows roughly 100,000 clones, around four fifths of them seen only once. The sequencing here drew on PBMCs, taken around atezolizumab (anti-PD-L1) treatment. These receptors were collected from a man aged 70 or older with urothelial cancer.

The V and J genes are TRBV7-8 and TRBJ1-3; 7 bases agree with TRBD1. Losses at the gene ends were 5 bases for V and 2 bases for J; bases not matched to a gene: 6. CDR1 SGHVS and CDR2 FQNEAQ come from the germline V gene. The CDR3 has 15 amino acids. The CDR3 loop reads CASSRIGGTGNTIYF. The CDR3 DNA sequence: TGTGCCAGCAGCCGAATAGGGGGCACTGGAAACACCATATATTTT. Full variable domain (outside the CDR3, taken from reference TRBV7-8 and TRBJ1-3): GAGVSQSPRYKVAKRGQDVALRCDPISGHVSLFWYQQALGQGPEFLTYFQNEAQLDKSGLPSDRFFAERPEGSVSTLKIQRTQQEDSAVYLCASSRIGGTGNTIYFGEGSWLTVV.

The count of this clone is one. The chain has TRBV30 and TRBJ1-4, with no clear D. V gave up 1 base and J gave up 3 bases, with 6 bases separating them. This CDR3 is built from 13 residues. Germline CDR1 reads GTSNPN; CDR2 reads SVGIG (reference sequence). CDR3 sequence (DNA): TGTGCCTGGAGTGGCGGGGCTAATGAAAAACTGTTTTTT. Its protein is CAWSGGANEKLFF.

J is TRBJ2-7 and V is TRBV5-6, with 12 bases aligning to TRBD2. This CDR3 comprises 17 residues. J gave up 3 bases and V 3 bases, and 10 bases lay outside the gene matches. The germline CDR1 and CDR2 sequences are SGHDT and YYEEEE. The CDR3 sequence is CASSSAGTTSGSYEQYF. The CDR3 DNA sequence: TGTGCCAGCAGCTCGGCAGGGACGACTAGCGGGAGCTACGAGCAGTACTTC.

V gene TRBV11-3 combines with J gene TRBJ2-2, with 8 bases fitting TRBD1. CDR3 length equals 17 residues. Germline V gene sequence: CDR1 SGHNT, CDR2 YENEEA. V lost 5 bases and J lost 6; bases outside the gene matches: 14. CDR3 in amino acids: CASSPPAGQGAPGELFF. The CDR3 DNA follows: TGTGCCAGCAGCCCCCCGGCTGGGCAGGGGGCTCCCGGGGAGCTGTTTTTT.

Only one count was recorded for this clone. The V call is TRBV5-1, the J call TRBJ2-5; D gene uncertain. Germline CDR1 is SGHRS and CDR2 is YFSETQ. The CDR3 covers 13 residues. V was clipped by 4 bases and J by 5 bases, with 12 bases between them. CDR3 sequence reads: CASSLPQRETQYF. The CDR3 region has the DNA TGCGCCAGCAGCCTCCCTCAGAGGGAGACCCAGTACTTC. Full variable domain (outside the CDR3, taken from reference TRBV5-1 and TRBJ2-5): KAGVTQTPRYLIKTRGQQVTLSCSPISGHRSVSWYQQTPGQGLQFLFEYFSETQRNKGNFPGRFSGRQFSNSRSEMNVSTLELGDSALYLCASSLPQRETQYFGPGTRLLVL.

J is TRBJ2-3 and V is TRBV18, with 7 bases that match TRBD1. V lost 1 base and J lost 0; bases outside the gene matches: 4. This CDR3 has 16 amino acids. CDR1 KGHSH and CDR2 LQKENI come from the germline V gene. This CDR3 reads CASSPRDSQSTDTQYF. The DNA for the CDR3 is TGTGCCAGCTCACCACGGGACAGCCAAAGCACAGATACGCAGTATTTT.

This sequence joins TRBV4-1 and TRBJ1-1, with 10 bases identical to TRBD1. The CDR3 spans 15 residues. Trimming removed 7 bases from V and 5 bases from J; junction bases left unmatched: 10. Germline CDR1 reads MGHRA; CDR2 reads YSYEKL. The CDR3: CASTPSPGQGTEAFF. The CDR3, as DNA: TGCGCCAGCACCCCAAGTCCGGGACAGGGGACTGAAGCTTTCTTT.

This clone was counted between two and nine times. This sequence joins TRBV5-4 and TRBJ1-1; D is uncertain. CDR1 and CDR2 from the germline V gene are SGHNT and YYREEE (reference sequence). Between the trimmed V and J ends, which lost 1 base and 6 bases, there was a span of 13 bases. This CDR3 is 14 amino acids long. This CDR3 reads CASSLSLDRAEAFF. CDR3 nucleotides: TGTGCCAGCAGCTTGTCCCTAGATCGGGCTGAAGCTTTCTTT.

The V gene is TRBV5-1, the J gene TRBJ1-3; D is perhaps TRBD1 (5 bases). The V end lost 2 bases, the J end lost 0 bases, and 6 bases lay between the germline ends. Germline CDR1 SGHRS, CDR2 YFSETQ. The CDR3 has 14 residues. The CDR3: CASSLDSSGNTIYF. In DNA, the CDR3 is TGCGCCAGCAGCTTAGACAGCTCTGGAAACACCATATATTTT.

The chain uses TRBV11-3 and TRBJ2-7; 9 positions agree with TRBD1. The CDR3 consists of 13 residues. CDR1 SGHNT and CDR2 YENEEA come from the germline V gene. Germline trimming cut 5 bases from V and 5 bases from J; bases unmatched to any gene: 4. CDR3 amino acids: CASSPRQGDEQYF. The CDR3 nucleotides read TGTGCCAGCAGCCCTCGACAGGGGGACGAGCAGTACTTC. The whole variable domain, filled in from reference TRBV11-3 and TRBJ2-7, reads EAGVVQSPRYKIIEKKQPVAFWCNPISGHNTLYWYLQNLGQGPELLIRYENEEAVDDSQLPKDRFSAERLKGVDSTLKIQPAELGDSAVYLCASSPRQGDEQYFGPGTRLTVT.

This clone was counted only a few times. CDR3 region: CASSETGVTYNEQFF. As DNA, the CDR3 is TGTGCCAGCAGCGAGACAGGGGTCACGTACAATGAGCAGTTCTTC. V usage is TRBV9 and J usage is TRBJ2-1; 8 nucleotides agree with TRBD1. Unmatched junction bases numbered 6, after V lost 3 bases and J lost 4 bases. Germline CDR1 is SGDLS and CDR2 is YYNGEE. This CDR3 contains 15 residues. Variable domain in full (rest from reference TRBV9 and TRBJ2-1): DSGVTQTPKHLITATGQRVTLRCSPRSGDLSVYWYQQSLDQGLQFLIQYYNGEERAKGNILERFSAQQFPDLHSELNLSSLELGDSALYFCASSETGVTYNEQFFGPGTRLTVL.

CDR3 DNA sequence: TGTGCCAGCGGACAGGGGGCGCGAGAAAAACTGTTTTTT. Translated, it gives CASGQGAREKLFF. The chain joins TRBV2 to TRBJ1-4, with 11 bases aligning to TRBD1. This CDR3 is 13 amino acids long. Germline V gene lookup returns CDR1 SNHLY and CDR2 FYNNEI. V was clipped by 8 bases and J by 8 bases; unmatched bases: 4.

This chain links TRBV7-2 with TRBJ2-3; D call uncertain. There are 15 residues in the CDR3. Germline V lookup: CDR1 SGHTA, CDR2 FQGNSA. The germline V and J ends were trimmed by 2 bases and 1 base, with 10 bases remaining between them. CDR3 sequence reads: CASSLNAPGTDTQYF. The CDR3, as DNA: TGTGCCAGCAGCTTAAACGCGCCCGGCACAGATACGCAGTATTTT.

The chain couples TRBV5-1 to TRBJ1-1, with D possibly matching TRBD1 (6 bases). The CDR3 sequence is 14 residues long. The germline V gene encodes CDR1 SGHRS and CDR2 YFSETQ. V lost 2 bases, J lost 2 bases, and 10 bases lay in between. Here the CDR3 reads CASSFGGGNTEAFF. In DNA, the CDR3 is TGCGCCAGCAGCTTTGGTGGGGGCAACACTGAAGCTTTCTTT.

The V gene is TRBV5-1, the J gene TRBJ1-4; D not certain. Per the germline V gene, CDR1 is SGHRS and CDR2 is YFSETQ. This CDR3 has 15 residues. V lost 4 bases and J 0 bases, leaving 10 bases between the germline ends. The CDR3 coding sequence is TGCGCCAGCAGCCCCCGAACTGCAACTAATGAAAAACTGTTTTTT. Translated: CASSPRTATNEKLFF.

The J gene is TRBJ2-7, the V gene TRBV5-1; 9 bases line up with TRBD1. The CDR3 has 15 residues. In germline, CDR1 is SGHRS, CDR2 YFSETQ. The junction had 6 bases not matched to a gene; V was cut back by 4 bases and J by 1 base. CDR3 nucleotide sequence: TGCGCCAGCAGCGCCACCGGGACAGGGTCCTACGAGCAGTACTTC. Translating it yields CASSATGTGSYEQYF.